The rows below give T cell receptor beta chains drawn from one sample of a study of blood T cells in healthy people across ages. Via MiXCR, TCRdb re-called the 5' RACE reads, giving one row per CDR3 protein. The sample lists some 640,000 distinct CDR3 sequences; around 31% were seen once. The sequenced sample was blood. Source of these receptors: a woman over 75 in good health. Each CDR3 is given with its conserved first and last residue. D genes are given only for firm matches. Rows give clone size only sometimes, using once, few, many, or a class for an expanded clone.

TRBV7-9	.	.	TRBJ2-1	CASSPTSGTSYNEQFF	TGTGCCAGCAGTCCTACATCCGGGACATCCTACAATGAGCAGTTCTTC
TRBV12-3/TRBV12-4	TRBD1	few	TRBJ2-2	CASSFVTGGTGELFF	TGTGCCAGCAGTTTTGTGACAGGGGGCACCGGGGAGCTGTTTTTT
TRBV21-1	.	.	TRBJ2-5	CASSKGNGGLQETQYF	TGTGCCAGCAGCAAAGGGAACGGGGGCCTACAAGAGACCCAGTACTTC
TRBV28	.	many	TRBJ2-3	CASSRNRAGTDTQYF	TGTGCCAGCAGCCGTAACAGGGCTGGCACAGATACGCAGTATTTT
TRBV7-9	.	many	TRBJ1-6	CASSSRLGINSPLHF	TGTGCCAGCAGCTCACGGCTGGGGATTAATTCACCCCTCCACTTT
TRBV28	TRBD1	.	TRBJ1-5	CASSRWGTGNPNQPQHF	TGTGCCAGCAGTCGTTGGGGGACAGGGAACCCCAATCAGCCCCAGCATTTT
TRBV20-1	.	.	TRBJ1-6	CSAGGHGNSPLHF	TGCAGTGCTGGGGGACATGGAAATTCACCCCTCCACTTT
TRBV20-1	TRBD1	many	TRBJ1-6	CSARDLEGQGVSSPLHF	TGCAGTGCTAGAGATCTCGAGGGACAGGGGGTCAGTTCACCCCTCCACTTT
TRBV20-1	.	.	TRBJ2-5	CSASIQDLEETQYF	TGCAGTGCTAGTATTCAGGACCTTGAAGAGACCCAGTACTTC
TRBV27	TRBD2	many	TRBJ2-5	CASSLRLAGAGETQYF	TGTGCCAGCAGTTTACGACTAGCGGGGGCGGGGGAGACCCAGTACTTC
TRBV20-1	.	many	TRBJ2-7	CSASQPTRGLQRYEQYF	TGCAGTGCTAGCCAACCCACTCGGGGGCTTCAACGCTACGAGCAGTACTTC
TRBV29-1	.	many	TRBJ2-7	CSAVRDSPYEQYF	TGCAGCGCCGTCCGGGACTCACCCTACGAGCAGTACTTC
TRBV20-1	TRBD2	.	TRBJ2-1	CSVTSGSGGNEQFF	TGCAGTGTCACCAGCGGTAGCGGGGGAAATGAGCAGTTCTTC
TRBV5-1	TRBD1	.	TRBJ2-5	CASSFRTGGEETQYF	TGCGCCAGCAGCTTCCGGACAGGGGGCGAAGAGACCCAGTACTTC
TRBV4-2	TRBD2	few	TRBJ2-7	CASSQIAGGSGNEQYF	TGTGCCAGCAGTCAGATAGCGGGGGGCAGTGGAAATGAGCAGTACTTC
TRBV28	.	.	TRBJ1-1	CASRGLGGKTEAFF	TGTGCCAGCAGGGGACTTGGAGGGAAAACTGAAGCTTTCTTT
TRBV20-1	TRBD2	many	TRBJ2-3	CSAIPSGNTDTQYF	TGCAGTGCTATTCCGAGCGGGAATACAGATACGCAGTATTTT
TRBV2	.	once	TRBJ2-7	CASSESANICEQYF	TGTGCCAGCAGTGAGTCAGCGAACATATGCGAGCAGTACTTC